This T cell receptor (beta chain) was obtained from a study of blood T cell repertoires in COVID-19. About the research overall: Samples came from the United States, Italy and Spain, spanning acute and convalescent COVID-19. The analysed material was cDNA or gDNA that came from T cells, B-cell-depleted T cells, or PBMCs.

Seattle enrolled patients during active infection and tracked them longitudinally. Original analysis: Nucleated cell counts were estimated from reference gene primer amplification. Measured with immunoSEQ multiplex PCR; TCRdb has only the in-frame clones, and not every one. V and J calls and clone size are as listed in that table; D and trimming were resolved from the DNA. The table records approximately 300,000 clones, 90% of them present only once. The sequenced sample consisted of peripheral blood. The sequence was collected from a woman aged 40-49 years with COVID-19, enrolled during active disease.

CDR3 bases: TGCACCAGCAGAGACTTCATATTGTGGAGCAATCAGCCCCAGCATTTT. It is translated as CTSRDFILWSNQPQHF. The chain uses TRBV1 and TRBJ1-5. TRBV1 is classified as a pseudogene. This CDR3 has 16 residues.